This TCR beta chain comes out of a study of type 1 regulatory T cells. Trimming cost V 2 bases and J 4 bases; bases outside gene matches: 11. This CDR3 spans 17 amino acids. TCRdb called the reads again in MiXCR, with one record for every CDR3 protein. Of roughly 65,000 distinct CDR3 sequences listed, approximately 47% are singletons. This clonotype was observed many times. Its antigen is not identified. The source of this sequence is a human donor in good health. The chain has TRBV12-3 or TRBV12-4 and TRBJ2-3; 8 positions match TRBD2. Sample: cultured non-Tr1 T cells, either the whole culture or a sorted T cell fraction (not recorded which). DNA for the CDR3: TGTGCCAGCAGTTTAAGCGGGGGCCCCGGAGGCGCAGATACGCAGTATTTT. It translates to CASSLSGGPGGADTQYF.